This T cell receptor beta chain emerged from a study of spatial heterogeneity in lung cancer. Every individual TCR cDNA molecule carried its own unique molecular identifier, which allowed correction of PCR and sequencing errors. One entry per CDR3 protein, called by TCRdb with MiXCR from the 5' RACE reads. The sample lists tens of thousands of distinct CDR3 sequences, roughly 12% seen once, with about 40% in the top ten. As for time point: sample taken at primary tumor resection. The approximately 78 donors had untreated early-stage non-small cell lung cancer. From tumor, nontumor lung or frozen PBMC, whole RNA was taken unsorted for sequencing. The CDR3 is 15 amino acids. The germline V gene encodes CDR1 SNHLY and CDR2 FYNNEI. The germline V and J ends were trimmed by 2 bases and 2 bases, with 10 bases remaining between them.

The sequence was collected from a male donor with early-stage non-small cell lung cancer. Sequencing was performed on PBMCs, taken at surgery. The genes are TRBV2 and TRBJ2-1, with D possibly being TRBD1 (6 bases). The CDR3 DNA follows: TGTGCCAGCAGTGAAAGGCAGGGGACCTACAATGAGCAGTTCTTC. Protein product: CASSERQGTYNEQFF.